The text below deals with one T cell receptor (beta chain). This CDR3 has 15 amino acids. Germline values: CDR1 MDHEN, CDR2 SYDVKM. With 6 bases clipped from V and 3 bases from J, the junction kept 10 bases outside the gene matches. The repertoire was sequenced with immunoSEQ multiplex PCR; TCRdb's copy has only in-frame clones and lacks some. The profile shows some 29,000 clones, around 90% of them singletons. This sample is drawn from a study of T cell changes during pregnancy in multiple sclerosis. This chain joins TRBV28 and TRBJ2-7; 8 positions agree with TRBD2. Sequenced material: CD8+ T cells from peripheral blood mononuclear cells, taken before pregnancy. The clonotype was recovered from a female donor with multiple sclerosis, enrolled in a pregnancy study. The CDR3 DNA reads as TGTGCCAGCAGGGACCTCAGCGGGAGCCTCTACGAGCAGTACTTC. It yields the protein CASRDLSGSLYEQYF.